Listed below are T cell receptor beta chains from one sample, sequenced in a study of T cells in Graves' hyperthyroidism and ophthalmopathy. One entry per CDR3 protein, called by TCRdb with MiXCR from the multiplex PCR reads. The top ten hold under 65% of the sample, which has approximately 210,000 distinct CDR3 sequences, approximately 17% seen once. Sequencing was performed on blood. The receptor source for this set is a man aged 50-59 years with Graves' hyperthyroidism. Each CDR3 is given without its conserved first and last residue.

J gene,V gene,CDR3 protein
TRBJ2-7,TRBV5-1,ASSTSGMSYEQY
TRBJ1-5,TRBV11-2,ASSSGGQGQPQH
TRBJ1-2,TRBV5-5,ASSLVGQTFYGYT
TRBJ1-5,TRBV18,ASSQGMGSNQPQH
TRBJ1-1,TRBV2,ASSGEGGTEAF
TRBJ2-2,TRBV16,ASSQSGSDGELF
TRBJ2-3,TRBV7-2,ASSFGGGATTDTQY
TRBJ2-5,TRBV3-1,ASSQDPPEGENQY
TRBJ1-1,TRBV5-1,ASSSIQGWDTEAF
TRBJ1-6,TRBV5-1,ASSKGTGNSPLH
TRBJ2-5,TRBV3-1,ASSQDRNRALDAQY
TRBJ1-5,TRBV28,ASSLSGSQNQPQH
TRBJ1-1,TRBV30,AWEGTPPNEAF
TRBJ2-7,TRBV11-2,ASSPGQGVSYEQY
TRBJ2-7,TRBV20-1,SAPRGLGSYEQY
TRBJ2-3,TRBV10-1,ASSERADNTDTQY
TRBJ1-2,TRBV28,ASSLRVDSLYGYT
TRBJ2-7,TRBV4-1,ASSQDRSSYEQY
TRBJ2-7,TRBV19,ASSIFLAGDYEQY
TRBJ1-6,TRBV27,ASSLQSDSSYNSPLH
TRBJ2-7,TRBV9,ASSVAGTGSHEQY
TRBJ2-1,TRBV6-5,ASSYEGAFVQF
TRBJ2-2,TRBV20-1,SARVAGTNTGELF
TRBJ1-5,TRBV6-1,ASSTEGVNQPQH
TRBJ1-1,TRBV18,ASSPSGLGMNTEAF
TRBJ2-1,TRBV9,ASSSRDGYNEQF
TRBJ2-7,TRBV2,ASSAPTDRDSYEQY
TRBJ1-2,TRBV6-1,ASSNLGGGGYT
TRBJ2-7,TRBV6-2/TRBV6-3,ASRGQGADEQY
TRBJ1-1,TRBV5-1,ASSTTGENTEAF
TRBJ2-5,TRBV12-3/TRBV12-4,ASTLSGRAWETQY
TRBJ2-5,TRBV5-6,ASSLEVAGGETQY
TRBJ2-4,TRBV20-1,SASGTSGSVAKNIQY
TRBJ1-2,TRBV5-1,ASSLQAPGDGYT
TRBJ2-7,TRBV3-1,ASSQRDWRSFYEQY
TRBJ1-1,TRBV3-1,ASRGANTEAF
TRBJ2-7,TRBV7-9,ASSPPRGARRYEQY
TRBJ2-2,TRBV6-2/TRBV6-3,ASNWNTGELF
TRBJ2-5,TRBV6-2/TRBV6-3,ASSYSSLGLRGETQY
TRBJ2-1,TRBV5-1,ASSLSGGPPPYNEQF
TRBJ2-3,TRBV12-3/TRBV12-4,ASALAGVTDTQY
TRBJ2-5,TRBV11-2,ASSSGQGPQETQY
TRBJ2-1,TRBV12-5,ASGLSELWNEQF
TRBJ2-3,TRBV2,ASSETRDWGTDTQY
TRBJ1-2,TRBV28,ASSLVTVRVGYT
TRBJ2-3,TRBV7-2,ASGRGDTQY
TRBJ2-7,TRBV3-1,ASSQDGAGGGWYEQY
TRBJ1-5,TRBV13,ASSFGRRGQPQH
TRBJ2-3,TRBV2,ASSEGYRAGETDTQY
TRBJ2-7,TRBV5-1,ASSPRTGPSYEQY
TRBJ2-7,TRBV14,ASSLSLAGGPLREQY
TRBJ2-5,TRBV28,ASSFTGTDKETQY
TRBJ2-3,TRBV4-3,ASSQDYVGLGADTQY
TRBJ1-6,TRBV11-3,ASTYRTRDSPLH